This T cell receptor beta chain was recorded in a study of tumor and adjacent non-tumor tissue in lung cancer. The CDR3 spans 15 residues. Germline values: CDR1 MNHEY, CDR2 SVGEGT. Three rounds of nested PCR, following a modified ARM-PCR protocol, produced the TCRbeta library. One entry per CDR3 protein results from TCRdb running MiXCR on the multiplex PCR reads. The profile covers roughly 200,000 distinct CDR3 sequences, with 71% appearing a single time and 20% to 25% taken by the ten largest. The template was RNA from unsorted bulk tissue. A few counts support this clonotype. Relative to the germline gene, one junction end is altered; a read error may explain this.

The chain joins TRBV6-2 or TRBV6-3 to TRBJ2-1, with 10 nucleotides matching TRBD2. The sample consisted of lung tumor tissue. The receptor was derived from a man between 60 and 75 years old with non-small cell lung cancer. CDR3 coding DNA: TGTGCCAGCAGTTTCCTCGGGACTAGCGCCGATGAGCAGTCCTTC. Translated, it gives CASSFLGTSADEQSF.